This TCR beta chain stems from a study of T cell clusters in autoimmune cytopenias. Study-level information: A median of 51,575 TRB reads per sample yielded a median approximately 2,500 distinct clonotypes. Study results and caveats: Clustering suggested that physiological T cell clusters were missing in primary autoimmune cytopenia patients. TRB repertoire shifts in secondary cytopenia and chronic lymphocytic leukemia mostly reflected lymphoma, not autoimmunity. Exclusive TRB clusters were 2.5 to 3.5-fold more numerous in healthy donors than in active autoimmune hepatitis.

Of note for this clonotype: Its antigen is currently unknown.

Each sample's input was roughly 270 ng genomic DNA, 38,000 or so genome equivalents. The germline gives CDR1 MNHEY, CDR2 SVGAGI. The CDR3 is 14 residues long. TRB rearrangements were amplified by touch-down multiplex PCR with mixed TRB-A/B primers. TCRdb reprocessed the multiplex PCR reads, with one entry per CDR3 protein and no DNA. The repertoire table contains approximately 1,200 distinct CDR3 sequences. The chain has TRBV6-5 and TRBJ1-6. This TCR came from a human donor with an autoimmune cytopenia or autoimmune hepatitis (not recorded which). Sequencing input: peripheral blood. The CDR3 protein is CASSSEGRYSPLHF.